The T cell receptor (beta chain) under discussion was sequenced for a study of T cell repertoires in cytomegalovirus infection. About the study: CMV infection together with matching HLA type was indicated by public TCR beta signatures. Study outcomes and limitations: Ex vivo, HLA-C-restricted CMV-specific TCR beta clonotypes prevailed over the rest of the response. Based on cumulative public TCR beta family frequency, carriers of CMV plus the relevant HLA were identified.

MiXCR was run by TCRdb on the reads, yielding one entry per CDR3 protein. The sample lists roughly 300,000 distinct CDR3 sequences; 20% to 30% were seen once. This clonotype was seen ten or more times. Antigen specificity is unknown. Germline V gene sequence: CDR1 SGHTA, CDR2 FQGNSA. With 5 bases clipped from V and 2 bases from J, the junction kept 7 bases outside the gene matches. This CDR3 comprises 15 residues. Input material: PBMCs. The genes are TRBV7-2 and TRBJ2-3; TRBD2 aligns across 7 bases. The source is a human donor in good health (CMV status not recorded). Some clones in this sample may be carry-over from other donors' samples. The CDR3 reads CASSARRDYTDTQYF. CDR3 sequence (DNA): TGTGCCAGCAGCGCCCGCCGGGACTACACAGATACGCAGTATTTT.